A single sample is the source of the 11 T cell receptor beta chains below, sequenced in a study of OX40 agonist ivuxolimab in advanced cancers. Assay: immunoSEQ multiplex PCR; the TCRdb copy retains only in-frame clones and omits some. The table includes approximately 33,000 clones, 88% detected once. This sample comprised CD4+ or CD8+ T cells sorted from blood, obtained in a trial of the OX40 agonist ivuxolimab. The receptor source for this set is an adult with an advanced solid tumor such as melanoma, head and neck, liver or kidney cancer.

The chain recombines TRBV18 with TRBJ2-3; D is possibly TRBD1 (6 bases). Between the trimmed V and J ends, which lost 6 bases and 4 bases, there was a span of 20 bases. This CDR3 has 16 amino acids. Germline V gene sequence: CDR1 KGHSH, CDR2 LQKENI. The chain's CDR3 is CASSPGHVKHADTQYF. CDR3 DNA: TGTGCCAGCTCGCCGGGACACGTCAAACATGCAGATACGCAGTATTTT.

In this sample, this clone turned up a few times. The CDR3 here is CASSIDLTGEQFF. The CDR3 DNA is TGTGCCAGTAGTATAGACTTGACAGGAGAGCAGTTCTTC. The rearrangement links TRBV19 to TRBJ2-1; possibly TRBD1 for D (6 bases). Germline V gene lookup returns CDR1 LNHDA and CDR2 SQIVND (reference sequence). V was shortened by 0 bases and J by 10 bases, with 10 bases between the two germline ends. The CDR3 runs to 13 residues.

The rearrangement joins TRBV9 to TRBJ2-5; D gene uncertain. There are 11 residues in the CDR3. Between the trimmed V and J ends, which lost 3 bases and 1 base, there was a span of 1 base. CDR1 and CDR2 from the germline V gene are SGDLS and YYNGEE. CDR3 loop: CASSAQETQYF. In DNA, the CDR3 is TGTGCCAGCAGCGCCCAAGAGACCCAGTACTTC. Using reference TRBV9 and TRBJ2-5 for the parts outside the CDR3, the full variable domain is DSGVTQTPKHLITATGQRVTLRCSPRSGDLSVYWYQQSLDQGLQFLIQYYNGEERAKGNILERFSAQQFPDLHSELNLSSLELGDSALYFCASSAQETQYFGPGTRLLVL.

The chain joins TRBV7-9 to TRBJ1-1; D is possibly TRBD1 (5 bases). Germline V gene lookup returns CDR1 SEHNR and CDR2 FQNEAQ (reference sequence). This CDR3 comprises 11 residues. The V gene lost 5 bases and the J gene lost 5 bases, with 6 bases spanning the gap. The CDR3 protein is CASSPGTEAFF. For the CDR3, the DNA is TGTGCCAGCAGCCCAGGGACTGAAGCTTTCTTT.

This clone was counted once. This chain uses TRBV9 with TRBJ2-6, with 12 bases aligning to TRBD2. There are 21 residues in the CDR3. The germline V gene encodes CDR1 SGDLS and CDR2 YYNGEE. V shed 3 bases, J shed 0 bases, and the junction held 13 bases outside the gene matches. This chain's CDR3 is CASSERLAGDSALSGANVLTF. DNA for the CDR3: TGTGCCAGCAGCGAACGACTAGCGGGAGATTCAGCTCTCTCTGGGGCCAACGTCCTGACTTTC.

V usage is TRBV5-1 and J usage is TRBJ2-7; TRBD1 or TRBD2 may be the D gene (6 bases each). Germline CDR1 SGHRS, CDR2 YFSETQ. V dropped 0 bases and J dropped 5 bases, with 18 bases sitting between them. The CDR3 has 16 residues. CDR3 coding DNA: TGCGCCAGCAGCTTGGATTCGGGGGCCAACGTCCACGAGCAGTACTTC. This encodes CASSLDSGANVHEQYF.

This chain links TRBV19 with TRBJ2-2, with D unresolved. With 2 bases removed from V and 4 bases from J, the gap between germline ends came to 14 bases. This CDR3 has 16 amino acids. Per germline, CDR1 LNHDA and CDR2 SQIVND (reference sequence). As DNA, the CDR3 is TGTGCCAGTAGTATATTGACTCACGAATTCACCGGGGAGCTGTTTTTT. Amino acid sequence: CASSILTHEFTGELFF.

This chain links TRBV5-5 with TRBJ1-1; 8 nucleotides match TRBD1. V trimming: 4 bases; J trimming: 3 bases; junction bases outside the gene matches: 8. CDR1 is SGHKS and CDR2 is YYEKEE in the germline V gene (reference sequence). This CDR3 spans 15 amino acids. Here the CDR3 reads CASSRTGSSYTEAFF. In DNA, the CDR3 is TGTGCCAGCAGCAGGACAGGGAGCTCGTACACTGAAGCTTTCTTT.

The chain employs TRBV6-1 and TRBJ2-1; a weak D match, TRBD2 (6 bases). V was trimmed by 2 bases and J by 8 bases, leaving 16 bases between them. Germline lookup yields CDR1 MNHNS and CDR2 SASEGT. The CDR3 has 15 residues. The CDR3 coding sequence is TGTGCCAGCAGTGAACTGAACGGGAGTTACGATGAGCAGTTCTTC. As protein: CASSELNGSYDEQFF.

The chain is built from TRBV5-1 and TRBJ2-1; D uncertain. This CDR3 has 13 residues. Between the trimmed V and J ends, which lost 2 bases and 8 bases, there was a span of 11 bases. The germline V gene has CDR1 SGHRS and CDR2 YFSETQ. CDR3 coding DNA: TGCGCCAGCAGCTTTGTCATTTTTGATGAGCAGTTCTTC. As protein: CASSFVIFDEQFF.

The chain combines TRBV15 with TRBJ2-6, with a tentative D call TRBD2 (7 bases). There are 17 residues in the CDR3. V lost 3 bases to trimming and J lost 0 bases, with 12 bases between them. The germline V gene has CDR1 LNHNV and CDR2 YYDKDF (reference sequence). Written as DNA, the CDR3 is TGTGCCACCAGCAGCCAAGGGGGGGGCTCTGGGGCCAACGTCCTGACTTTC. Protein sequence: CATSSQGGGSGANVLTF.